The source of this TCR beta chain is a study of cytomegalovirus exposure and HLA in healthy donors. The PCR made use of 60 Vbeta and 13 Jbeta primers. The assay was immunoSEQ multiplex PCR, and TCRdb's table has in-frame clones only and misses some. This table has some 150,000 clones, about four fifths appearing once. Remarks on this clone: What it binds is not known.

Notes on the study in general: Researchers reported in a later analysis that a missense DCLRE1C variant was tied to TCR beta V- and J-gene trimming.

The germline CDR1 and CDR2 sequences are LNHDA and SQIVND (reference sequence). This CDR3 spans 18 amino acids. The J segment lost 3 bases and the V segment lost 3 bases, leaving 11 bases of the junction unmatched. This sequence originates from a young man in good health and CMV-seropositive. This sequence joins TRBV19 and TRBJ2-4, with 10 bases identical to TRBD2. Sequenced sample: PBMCs. The CDR3 bases are TGTGCCAGTAGTATTACAGCGGGAGGGCCCCTGAGCAAAAACATTCAGTACTTC. Amino acids: CASSITAGGPLSKNIQYF.